This TCR beta chain stems from a study of blood T cell repertoires in COVID-19. The length of the CDR3 is 12 residues. CDR1 and CDR2 (germline): SGHRS, YFSETQ. V was pared by 4 bases and J by 3 bases, with 8 bases between. Sequencing used immunoSEQ multiplex PCR; TCRdb keeps in-frame clones, though not all of them. This table has over 200,000 clones, roughly 85% appearing once. Membership in each cohort depended on participant-reported clinical history. For recovered donors of Cohort 3, there were two negative PCRs, clearance, or symptom resolution. Sequenced input: PBMCs or T cells enriched from blood (not recorded which). The V call is TRBV5-1, the J call TRBJ2-7; a possible D gene is TRBD1 (6 bases). This TCR came from a man in his thirties or forties who had recovered from COVID-19. The CDR3 reads CASSQQGYEQYF. The CDR3 coding sequence is TGCGCCAGCAGCCAACAGGGCTACGAGCAGTACTTC.